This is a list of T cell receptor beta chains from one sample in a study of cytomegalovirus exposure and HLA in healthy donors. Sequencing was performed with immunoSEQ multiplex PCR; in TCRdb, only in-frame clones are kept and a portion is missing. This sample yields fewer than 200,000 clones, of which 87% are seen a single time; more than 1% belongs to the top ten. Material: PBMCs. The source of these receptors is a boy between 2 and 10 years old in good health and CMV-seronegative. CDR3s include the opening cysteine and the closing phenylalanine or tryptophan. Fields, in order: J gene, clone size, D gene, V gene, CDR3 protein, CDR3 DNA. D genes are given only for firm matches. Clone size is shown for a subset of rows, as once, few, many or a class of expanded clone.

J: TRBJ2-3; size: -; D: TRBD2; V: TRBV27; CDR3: CASSLGGSRTDTQYF; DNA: TGTGCCAGCAGTTTAGGCGGGAGTCGTACAGATACGCAGTATTTT
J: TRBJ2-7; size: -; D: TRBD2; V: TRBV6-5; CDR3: CASSYSSGILYEQYF; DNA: TGTGCCAGCAGTTACTCGAGCGGGATCCTCTACGAGCAGTACTTC
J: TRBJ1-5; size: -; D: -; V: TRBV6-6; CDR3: CASSPHDSPHQPQHF; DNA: TGTGCCAGCAGCCCTCACGACAGCCCCCATCAGCCCCAGCATTTT
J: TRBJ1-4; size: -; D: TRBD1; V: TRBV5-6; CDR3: CASTKDRGRGNEKLFF; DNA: TGTGCCAGCACCAAGGACAGGGGGCGCGGTAATGAAAAACTGTTTTTT
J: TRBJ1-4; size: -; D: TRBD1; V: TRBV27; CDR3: CASSRQGSHEKLFF; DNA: TGTGCCAGCAGCCGACAGGGATCTCATGAAAAACTGTTTTTT
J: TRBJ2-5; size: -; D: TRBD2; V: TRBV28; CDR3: CASSLLPGTSGEETQYF; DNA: TGTGCCAGCAGTTTATTACCCGGGACTAGCGGGGAAGAGACCCAGTACTTC
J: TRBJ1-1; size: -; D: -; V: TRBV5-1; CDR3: CASSLSGMNTEAFF; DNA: TGCGCCAGTTCTTTGTCGGGAATGAACACTGAAGCTTTCTTT
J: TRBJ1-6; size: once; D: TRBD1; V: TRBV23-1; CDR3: CAGSPHPTGCDSPLHF; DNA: TGCGCCGGCAGTCCCCACCCGACAGGGTGTGATTCACCCCTCCACTTT
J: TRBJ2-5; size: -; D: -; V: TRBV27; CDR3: CASSFRRGETQYF; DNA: TGTGCCAGCAGTTTCAGAAGGGGAGAGACCCAGTACTTC
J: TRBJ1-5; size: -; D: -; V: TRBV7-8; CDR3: CASSLGQGKDPGQPQHF; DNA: TGTGCCAGCAGCTTAGGTCAGGGGAAGGACCCGGGGCAGCCCCAGCATTTT
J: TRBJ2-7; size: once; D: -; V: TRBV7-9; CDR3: CASSLSGGVVQTQYF; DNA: TGTGCCAGCAGCCTATCGGGCGGGGTCGTCCAAACGCAGTACTTC
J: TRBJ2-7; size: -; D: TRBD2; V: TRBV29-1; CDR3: CSVEPSASGSSYEQYF; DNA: TGCAGCGTTGAGCCTTCTGCTAGCGGGAGCTCCTACGAGCAGTACTTC
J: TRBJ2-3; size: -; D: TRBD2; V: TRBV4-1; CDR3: CASSQGAGVVGDTQYF; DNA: TGCGCCAGCAGCCAAGGAGCGGGGGTGGTGGGAGATACGCAGTATTTT
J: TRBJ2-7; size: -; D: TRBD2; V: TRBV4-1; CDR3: CASSLGGNSYEQYF; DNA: TGCGCCAGCAGCCTCGGGGGGAACTCCTACGAGCAGTACTTC
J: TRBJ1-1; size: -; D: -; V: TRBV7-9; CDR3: CASSPVGAGNEAFF; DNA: TGTGCCAGCAGCCCCGTTGGGGCGGGAAATGAAGCTTTCTTT
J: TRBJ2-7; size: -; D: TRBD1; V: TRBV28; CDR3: CASSSFGRGSYEQYF; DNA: TGTGCCAGCAGTTCTTTTGGCAGGGGGTCCTACGAGCAGTACTTC
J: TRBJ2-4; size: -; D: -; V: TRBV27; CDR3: CASSWRAALAKNIQYF; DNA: TGTGCCAGCAGTTGGAGGGCAGCTCTAGCCAAAAACATTCAGTACTTC
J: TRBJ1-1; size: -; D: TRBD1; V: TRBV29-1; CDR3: CSVVTGGAEAFF; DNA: TGCAGCGTTGTAACAGGGGGCGCTGAAGCTTTCTTT
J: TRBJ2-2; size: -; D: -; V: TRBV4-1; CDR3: CASSQDPGTGELFF; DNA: TGCGCCAGCAGCCAAGATCCAGGGACAGGGGAGCTGTTTTTT
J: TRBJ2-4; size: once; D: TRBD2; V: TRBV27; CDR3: CARSGGENIQYF; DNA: TGTGCCCGATCCGGGGGGGAAAACATTCAGTACTTC
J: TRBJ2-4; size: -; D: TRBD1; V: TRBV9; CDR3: CASSSTAFGTVQNIQYF; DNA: TGTGCCAGCAGCTCAACCGCGTTCGGGACAGTACAAAACATTCAGTACTTC
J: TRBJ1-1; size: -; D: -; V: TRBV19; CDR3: CASSIPGQQNTEAFF; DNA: TGTGCCAGTAGTATACCAGGCCAGCAGAACACTGAAGCTTTCTTT
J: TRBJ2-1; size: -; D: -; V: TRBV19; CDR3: CASSIEGAGASEQFF; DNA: TGTGCCAGTAGTATAGAAGGCGCCGGAGCTTCTGAGCAGTTCTTC
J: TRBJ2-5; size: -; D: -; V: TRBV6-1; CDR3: CASRAGIQETQYF; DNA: TGTGCCAGCAGGGCGGGGATCCAAGAGACCCAGTACTTC
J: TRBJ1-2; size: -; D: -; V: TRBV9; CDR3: CASSTPGGYTGDYGYTF; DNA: TGTGCCAGCAGCACACCTGGGGGCTACACGGGTGACTATGGCTACACCTTC
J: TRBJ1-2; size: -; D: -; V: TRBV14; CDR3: CASSLPGAYGYTF; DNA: TGTGCCAGCAGCCTTCCCGGAGCATATGGCTACACCTTC
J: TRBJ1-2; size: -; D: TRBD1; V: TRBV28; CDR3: CASRHGQGFDYGYTF; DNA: TGTGCCAGCAGGCATGGACAGGGGTTCGACTATGGCTACACCTTC
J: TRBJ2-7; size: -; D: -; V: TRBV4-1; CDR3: CASSQGTDLTYEQYF; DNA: TGCGCCAGCAGCCAAGGCACTGACTTAACCTACGAGCAGTACTTC
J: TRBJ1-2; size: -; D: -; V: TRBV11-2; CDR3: CASTLSPFGTNGYTF; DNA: TGTGCCAGCACCCTTAGTCCATTCGGGACAAACGGCTACACCTTC
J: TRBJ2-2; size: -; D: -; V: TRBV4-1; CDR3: CASSPLDMGFNTGELFF; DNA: TGCGCCAGCAGCCCCTTAGACATGGGTTTCAACACCGGGGAGCTGTTTTTT
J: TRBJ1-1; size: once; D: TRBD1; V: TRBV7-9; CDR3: CSSSLGQGEMNTEAFF; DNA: TGTTCCAGCAGCTTAGGACAGGGTGAAATGAACACTGAAGCTTTCTTT
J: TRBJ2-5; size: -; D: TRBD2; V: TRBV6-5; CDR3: CASSYSTSREETQYF; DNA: TGTGCCAGCAGTTACTCGACTAGCCGGGAAGAGACCCAGTACTTC
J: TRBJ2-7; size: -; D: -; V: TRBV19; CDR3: CASSLDSSYEQYF; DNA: TGTGCCAGTAGTCTAGACAGTTCCTACGAGCAGTACTTC
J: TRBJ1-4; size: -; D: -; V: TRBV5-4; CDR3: CASSLYDNREKLFF; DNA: TGTGCCAGCAGCTTGTACGATAACAGAGAAAAACTGTTTTTT
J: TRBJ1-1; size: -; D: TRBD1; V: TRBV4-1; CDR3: CASSQGQGDTEAFF; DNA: TGCGCCAGCAGCCAGGGACAGGGTGACACTGAAGCTTTCTTT
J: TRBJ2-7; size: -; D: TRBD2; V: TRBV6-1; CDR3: CASSGRLADSYEQYF; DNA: TGTGCCAGCAGTGGCCGACTAGCCGACTCCTACGAGCAGTACTTC
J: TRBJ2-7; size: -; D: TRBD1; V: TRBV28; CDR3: CASSLTGKGYEQYF; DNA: TGTGCCAGCAGTCTGACAGGGAAAGGCTACGAGCAGTACTTC
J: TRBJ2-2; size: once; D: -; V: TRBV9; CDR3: CASSVVPLGGGGAGGELFF; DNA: TGTGCCAGCAGCGTAGTTCCCCTAGGTGGAGGGGGCGCCGGCGGGGAGCTGTTTTTT
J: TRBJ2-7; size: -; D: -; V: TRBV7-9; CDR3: CASSLDRGSGYEQYF; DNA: TGTGCCAGCAGCTTAGATCGGGGGAGCGGTTACGAGCAGTACTTC
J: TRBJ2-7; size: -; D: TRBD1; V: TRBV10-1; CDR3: CASSMDRVGEQYF; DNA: TGCGCCAGCAGTATGGACAGGGTGGGCGAGCAGTACTTC
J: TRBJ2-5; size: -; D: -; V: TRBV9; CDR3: CASSVGEGQETQYF; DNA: TGTGCCAGCAGCGTAGGAGAGGGCCAAGAGACCCAGTACTTC